This TCR beta chain was profiled in a study of beta chain features in type 1 diabetes. Overall study results and limits: Diminished insertions and augmented deletions at VDJ junctions characterized type 1 diabetes patients. Any PCR bias toward short templates would affect both groups alike.

With 9 bases clipped from V and 3 bases from J, the junction kept 10 bases outside the gene matches. Germline V gene lookup returns CDR1 LNHNV and CDR2 YYDKDF (reference sequence). CDR3 length equals 15 residues. A word on this clone: The target antigen is unknown. Additional DNA sequences in this sample encode the identical CDR3.

The study reverse transcribed the entire isolated RNA, so it sequenced expressed TCRB transcripts. TCRdb's copy holds only in-frame clones and misses some; the assay was immunoSEQ multiplex PCR. Of 90,000 to 110,000 clones listed, 40% are singletons. This clonotype was sampled from a woman aged 18-30 years in good health. V is TRBV15 and J is TRBJ1-4, with 7 bases fitting TRBD1. The sample consisted of stem cell memory CD4+ T cells from blood. CDR3 DNA: TGTGCCACTCAACAGGGGACGCTCCCTAATGAAAAACTGTTTTTT. Residues: CATQQGTLPNEKLFF. The full variable domain, in which reference TRBV15 and TRBJ1-4 provide the parts outside the CDR3, is DAMVIQNPRYQVTQFGKPVTLSCSQTLNHNVMYWYQQKSSQAPKLLFHYYDKDFNNEADTPDNFQSRRPNTSFCFLDIRSPGLGDTAMYLCATQQGTLPNEKLFFGSGTQLSVL.